The 29 T cell receptor beta chains below were found in one sample sequenced in a study of blood T cell repertoires in COVID-19. Repertoires were generated with immunoSEQ multiplex PCR, while TCRdb's copy carries only in-frame clones and drops some. Of about 130,000 clones in the sample, around 83% were seen once. Input material: PBMCs or T cells enriched from blood (not recorded which). These receptors were taken from a man aged 45 to 65 who had recovered from COVID-19.

This clone was recorded once. CDR3 sequence reads: CAWSYPGQYNSPLHF. The CDR3 coding sequence is TGTGCCTGGAGTTATCCGGGACAATATAATTCACCCCTCCACTTT. V and J are TRBV30 and TRBJ1-6; tentatively, D is TRBD1 (6 bases). From germline, CDR1 is GTSNPN and CDR2 SVGIG (reference sequence). V was clipped by 2 bases and J by 4 bases, with 12 bases between them. The CDR3 length is 15 residues.

V and J are TRBV28 and TRBJ1-6; 9 bases are shared with TRBD1. This CDR3 spans 17 amino acids. Germline assignment: CDR1 MDHEN and CDR2 SYDVKM. With 2 bases clipped from V and 7 bases from J, the junction kept 9 bases outside the gene matches. Written as DNA, the CDR3 is TGTGCCAGCAGTTTAAGTTTTAGAGGACAGGGGAATTCACCCCTCCACTTT. This codes for CASSLSFRGQGNSPLHF.

The V gene is TRBV18, the J gene TRBJ1-1; maybe TRBD1 (5 bases). Per germline, CDR1 KGHSH and CDR2 LQKENI. Trimming stripped 6 bases from V and 4 bases from J, with 18 bases between. This CDR3 region has 15 residues. The CDR3, as DNA: TGTGCCAGCTCCGGAGGGGCCCCGCAGATCACTGAAGCTTTCTTT. It is translated as CASSGGAPQITEAFF.

The CDR3 DNA follows: TGTGCCAGCAGTGACACGACAGGGGGCTTCGCTTTCTTT. It translates to CASSDTTGGFAFF. This chain connects TRBV6-4 to TRBJ1-1, with 10 positions matching TRBD1. This CDR3 comprises 13 residues. Germline V gene lookup returns CDR1 MRHNA and CDR2 SNTAGT. V dropped 2 bases and J dropped 11; count of bases not matched to a gene: 5.

The V gene is TRBV11-2, the J gene TRBJ2-5; 8 nucleotides match TRBD2. There are 16 residues in the CDR3. V gave up 1 base and J gave up 1 base; unmatched junction bases: 5. Germline V gives CDR1 SGHAT, CDR2 FQNNGV. CDR3 region: CASSLASGGVQETQYF. In DNA form, the CDR3 reads TGTGCCAGCAGCTTAGCATCCGGGGGGGTCCAAGAGACCCAGTACTTC.

This sequence joins TRBV19 and TRBJ2-5; D may be TRBD2 (6 bases). CDR1 LNHDA and CDR2 SQIVND come from the germline V gene (reference sequence). Between the trimmed V and J ends, which lost 5 bases and 3 bases, there was a span of 19 bases. CDR3 length equals 16 residues. DNA of the CDR3: TGTGCCAGTAGTCCGCGTCAGTCACTAGCAGAAGAGACCCAGTACTTC. Protein product: CASSPRQSLAEETQYF.

This sequence joins TRBV18 and TRBJ2-3; 7 bases line up with TRBD1. Germline CDR1 KGHSH, CDR2 LQKENI. With 0 bases clipped from V and 5 bases from J, the junction kept 11 bases outside the gene matches. The CDR3 runs 17 residues. The CDR3 DNA follows: TGTGCCAGCTCACCACCGGGCAGGGGGTCTGCCGGAGATACGCAGTATTTT. As protein: CASSPPGRGSAGDTQYF. Full variable domain (missing parts from reference TRBV18 and TRBJ2-3): NAGVMQNPRHLVRRRGQEARLRCSPMKGHSHVYWYRQLPEEGLKFMVYLQKENIIDESGMPKERFSAEFPKEGPSILRIQQVVRGDSAAYFCASSPPGRGSAGDTQYFGPGTRLTVL.

This clone has a handful of counts. The rearrangement joins TRBV11-2 to TRBJ1-6; D unresolved. CDR3 length: 15 residues. Germline V gene lookup returns CDR1 SGHAT and CDR2 FQNNGV. V shed 3 bases and J shed 9 bases, with 15 bases lying between them. The CDR3 coding sequence is TGTGCCAGCAGCTTCACGGGTATAGATACTTCACCCCTCCACTTT. It specifies CASSFTGIDTSPLHF.

The chain recombines TRBV10-2 with TRBJ1-3; a possible D gene is TRBD1 (6 bases). CDR3 length: 15 residues. Trimming removed 8 bases at V and 5 bases at J, with 19 bases between. Germline CDR1 and CDR2: WSHSY and SAAADI. CDR3 residues: CASRGLIQGRNTIYF. DNA for the CDR3: TGCGCCAGCCGCGGGCTTATACAGGGAAGAAACACCATATATTTT.

The genes are TRBV6-4 and TRBJ2-3; 8 bases line up with TRBD2. The CDR3 length is 14 residues. In germline, CDR1 is MRHNA, CDR2 SNTAGT. Germline trimming cut 3 bases from V and 1 base from J; bases unmatched to any gene: 0. DNA for the CDR3: TGTGCCAGCAGTGAGCGGGGGGGCACAGATACGCAGTATTTT. It specifies CASSERGGTDTQYF.

The chain combines TRBV5-1 with TRBJ1-1; no firm D call. Per the germline V gene, CDR1 is SGHRS and CDR2 is YFSETQ. With 1 base removed from V and 1 base from J, the gap between germline ends came to 8 bases. The CDR3 extends over 14 amino acids. The CDR3 nucleotides are TGCGCCAGCAGCTTGTTTTCAGGGAACACTGAAGCTTTCTTT. Translation gives CASSLFSGNTEAFF.

This clone showed up just a few times. The chain combines TRBV28 with TRBJ2-5, with D uncertain. V gave up 4 bases and J gave up 5 bases, with 14 bases separating them. The CDR3 runs to 14 residues. Germline-derived CDR1 and CDR2 are MDHEN and SYDVKM. CDR3 in DNA: TGTGCCAGCAGTTCCCCGAGCCCTCGGGAGACCCAGTACTTC. As protein: CASSSPSPRETQYF.

This chain's CDR3 is CATSRDGIRAKETQYF. In nucleotides, the CDR3 is TGTGCCACCAGCAGAGATGGAATCAGGGCCAAAGAGACCCAGTACTTC. The chain uses TRBV15 and TRBJ2-5, with a tentative D call TRBD1 (5 bases). The CDR3 spans 16 residues. Deletions cut 0 bases from V and 3 bases from J, with 14 bases between. Germline CDR1 reads LNHNV; CDR2 reads YYDKDF (reference sequence).

The rearrangement links TRBV28 to TRBJ2-5, with D perhaps TRBD2 (7 bases). From germline, CDR1 is MDHEN and CDR2 SYDVKM. The CDR3 is 15 residues long. Trimming removed 3 bases from V and 5 bases from J, with 16 bases in between. CDR3 nucleotides: TGTGCCAGCAGTTTCTCCTCGGGGGGCCGGGAGACCCAGTACTTC. Its translation: CASSFSSGGRETQYF.

The genes are TRBV28 and TRBJ1-3, with TRBD1 identical over 12 bases. Losses at the gene ends were 8 bases for V and 7 bases for J; bases not matched to a gene: 9. The CDR3 is 15 amino acids. Germline values: CDR1 MDHEN, CDR2 SYDVKM. CDR3 in amino acids: CASCTGQGAPNTIYF. The CDR3 DNA is TGTGCCAGCTGTACGGGACAGGGGGCGCCGAACACCATATATTTT.

The chain has TRBV2 and TRBJ1-2; 7 positions match TRBD1. Germline V gene data show CDR1 as SNHLY and CDR2 as FYNNEI. V gave up 5 bases and J gave up 0 bases; unmatched junction bases: 6. This CDR3 comprises 15 residues. The CDR3 spells CASSPTGEPNYGYTF. Written as DNA, the CDR3 is TGTGCCAGCAGTCCTACAGGGGAACCTAACTATGGCTACACCTTC.

V and J are TRBV5-1 and TRBJ1-1; tentative D call: TRBD1 (5 bases). The germline gives CDR1 SGHRS, CDR2 YFSETQ. V was cut by 0 bases and J by 1 base, with 7 bases left in between. The CDR3 spans 14 residues. DNA for the CDR3: TGCGCCAGCAGCTTGGCCGGACAGAACACTGAAGCTTTCTTT. Translating gives CASSLAGQNTEAFF.

The chain recombines TRBV7-8 with TRBJ1-6; 11 bases match TRBD1. Trimming took 4 bases from V and 5 from J; bases not matched to a gene: 7. CDR1 and CDR2 (germline): SGHVS, FQNEAQ. This CDR3 region has 17 residues. The CDR3 nucleotides read TGTGCCAGCAGCTCCCGAGGGACAGGGGGAAATAATTCACCCCTCCACTTT. Amino acid sequence: CASSSRGTGGNNSPLHF.

V is TRBV28 and J is TRBJ1-5; a possible D gene is TRBD1 (5 bases). The germline CDR1 and CDR2 sequences are MDHEN and SYDVKM. Trimming stripped 5 bases from V and 3 bases from J, with 11 bases between. The CDR3 sequence is 14 residues long. The CDR3 sequence is CASSPRQFNQPQHF. DNA of the CDR3: TGTGCCAGCAGTCCCCGACAGTTCAATCAGCCCCAGCATTTT.

The rearrangement joins TRBV24-1 to TRBJ1-2; D is unresolved. From germline, CDR1 is KGHDR and CDR2 SFDVKD. CDR3 length: 14 residues. V gave up 4 bases and J gave up 3 bases, with 11 bases separating them. CDR3: CATSETGVDYGYTF. CDR3 nucleotides: TGTGCCACCAGTGAAACCGGGGTAGACTATGGCTACACCTTC.

The rearrangement links TRBV4-3 to TRBJ1-2, with D possibly TRBD1 on 6 matching bases. The CDR3 is made up of 13 amino acids. Trimming took 2 bases from V and 4 from J, leaving 8 bases between them. Germline CDR1 and CDR2: LGHNA and YSLEER. In DNA form, the CDR3 reads TGCGCCAGCAGCCAAAAGACAGGCTATGGCTACACCTTC. It encodes CASSQKTGYGYTF.

The V gene is TRBV12-3 or TRBV12-4, the J gene TRBJ2-5; 8 positions match TRBD1. Germline trimming cut 7 bases from V and 5 bases from J; bases unmatched to any gene: 6. The CDR3 sequence is 13 residues long. Here the CDR3 reads CASTARTGETQYF. CDR3 DNA: TGTGCCAGCACCGCTCGGACAGGGGAGACCCAGTACTTC.

J is TRBJ2-7 and V is TRBV5-5; 10 bases are a match to TRBD2. The CDR3 covers 15 residues. Losses at the gene ends were 4 bases for V and 2 bases for J; bases not matched to a gene: 6. Germline-derived CDR1 and CDR2 are SGHKS and YYEKEE (reference sequence). The CDR3 protein is CASSAISGGAYEQYF. The CDR3 bases are TGTGCCAGCAGCGCGATCAGCGGGGGGGCCTACGAGCAGTACTTC.

The rearrangement links TRBV5-1 to TRBJ2-3, with a weak D call TRBD1 (5 bases). This CDR3 is 13 amino acids long. Per the germline V gene, CDR1 is SGHRS and CDR2 is YFSETQ. The ends were cut back, 7 bases at V and 4 bases at J, with 13 bases in the middle. The CDR3 DNA follows: TGCGCCAGCTCCGATCCAGGGCCAGATACGCAGTATTTT. Translated, it gives CASSDPGPDTQYF.

The V and J genes are TRBV6-5 and TRBJ1-5; a possible D gene is TRBD1 (5 bases). Between the trimmed V and J ends, which lost 3 bases and 6 bases, there was a span of 12 bases. This CDR3 is built from 14 residues. CDR1 and CDR2 (germline): MNHEY, SVGAGI. The CDR3 sequence is CASSYEPGIQPQHF. CDR3 nucleotide sequence: TGTGCCAGCAGTTATGAGCCAGGGATTCAGCCCCAGCATTTT.

This chain uses TRBV19 with TRBJ2-7; 9 nucleotides line up with TRBD1. Germline V gene sequence: CDR1 LNHDA, CDR2 SQIVND (reference sequence). V lost 6 bases to trimming and J lost 6 bases; unmatched junction nucleotides: 6. This CDR3 has 13 amino acids. Here the CDR3 reads CASRRGQGFEQYF. For the CDR3, the DNA is TGTGCCAGTAGGAGGGGACAGGGCTTCGAGCAGTACTTC.

V is TRBV5-1 and J is TRBJ2-7, with a possible D match to TRBD1 (5 bases). The CDR3 is 15 amino acids. CDR1 and CDR2 from the germline V gene are SGHRS and YFSETQ. Trimming left V 3 bases short and J 0 bases short, with 13 bases between. The CDR3 nucleotides read TGCGCCAGCAGCTGGGCAGGGCAGAGCTCCTACGAGCAGTACTTC. Encoded protein: CASSWAGQSSYEQYF.

This clone has only one observation. The chain combines TRBV3-1 (or the pseudogene TRBV3-2) with TRBJ1-1; D is possibly TRBD1 (6 bases). The V gene lost 9 bases and the J gene lost 8 bases, with 16 bases spanning the gap. The CDR3 consists of 12 residues. Looked up from germline, CDR1 is LGHDT and CDR2 is YNNKEL (reference sequence). DNA of the CDR3: TGTGCCAGTCTAACGGCCAGGGGAGAAGCTTTCTTT. It specifies CASLTARGEAFF.

This clone was counted only a few times. This sample also contains other DNA sequences that code for the same CDR3. The J gene is TRBJ1-1, the V gene TRBV14; tentative D call: TRBD1 (6 bases). Deletions cut 6 bases from V and 5 bases from J, with 13 bases between. CDR3 length: 13 residues. Germline assignment: CDR1 SGHDN and CDR2 FVKESK. The CDR3 nucleotides read TGTGCCAGCAGTCACAGGGTTGGGACTGAAGCTTTCTTT. It yields the protein CASSHRVGTEAFF. Using reference TRBV14 and TRBJ1-1 for the parts outside the CDR3, the full variable domain is EAGVTQFPSHSVIEKGQTVTLRCDPISGHDNLYWYRRVMGKEIKFLLHFVKESKQDESGMPNNRFLAERTGGTYSTLKVQPAELEDSGVYFCASSHRVGTEAFFGQGTRLTVV.